The clone carrying this TCR beta chain was observed at least ten times. The sample belongs to a study of identical twins. Germline loops: CDR1 SGHRS, CDR2 YFSETQ. The CDR3 has 15 amino acids. Trimming removed 1 base from V and 3 bases from J; junction bases left unmatched: 5. Via MiXCR, TCRdb re-called the 5' RACE reads, giving one row per CDR3 protein. The sample includes more than 200,000 distinct CDR3 sequences, roughly 13% seen only once; the top ten take 8.5% to 10%. What was sequenced was memory (CD45RO+) T cells sorted from blood. The sequence derives from a woman aged 18-30 years in good health. The V gene is TRBV5-1, the J gene TRBJ2-7; TRBD1 agrees at 9 bases. Here the CDR3 reads CASSLSTGGIYEQYF. In DNA, the CDR3 is TGCGCCAGCAGCTTGTCGACAGGGGGGATCTACGAGCAGTACTTC. Variable domain in full (rest from reference TRBV5-1 and TRBJ2-7): KAGVTQTPRYLIKTRGQQVTLSCSPISGHRSVSWYQQTPGQGLQFLFEYFSETQRNKGNFPGRFSGRQFSNSRSEMNVSTLELGDSALYLCASSLSTGGIYEQYFGPGTRLTVT.